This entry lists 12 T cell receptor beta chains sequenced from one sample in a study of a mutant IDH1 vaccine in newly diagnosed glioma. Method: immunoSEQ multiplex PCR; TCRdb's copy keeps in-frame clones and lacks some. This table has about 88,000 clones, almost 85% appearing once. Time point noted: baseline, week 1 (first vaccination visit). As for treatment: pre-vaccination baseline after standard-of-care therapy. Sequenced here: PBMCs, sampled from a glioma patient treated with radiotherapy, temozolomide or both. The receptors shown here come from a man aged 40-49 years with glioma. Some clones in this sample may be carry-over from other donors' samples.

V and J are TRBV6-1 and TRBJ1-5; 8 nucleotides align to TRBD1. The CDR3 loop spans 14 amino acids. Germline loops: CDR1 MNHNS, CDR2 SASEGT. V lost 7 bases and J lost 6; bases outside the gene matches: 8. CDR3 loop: CASIPTGVIQPQHF. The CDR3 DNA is TGTGCCAGCATCCCGACAGGGGTGATTCAGCCCCAGCATTTT.

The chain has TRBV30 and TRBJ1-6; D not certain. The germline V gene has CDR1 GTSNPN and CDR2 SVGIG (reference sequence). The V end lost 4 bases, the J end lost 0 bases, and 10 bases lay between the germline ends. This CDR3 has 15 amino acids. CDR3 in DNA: TGTGCCTGGATGATTCTTAGCTCCTATAATTCACCCCTCCACTTT. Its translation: CAWMILSSYNSPLHF.

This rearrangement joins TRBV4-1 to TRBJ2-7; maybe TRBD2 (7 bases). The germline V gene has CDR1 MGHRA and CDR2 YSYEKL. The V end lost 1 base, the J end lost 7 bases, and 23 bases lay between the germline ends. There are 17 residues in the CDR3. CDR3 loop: CASSQVLPTAGAGEQYF. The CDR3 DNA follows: TGCGCCAGCAGCCAAGTCCTGCCAACCGCGGGGGCGGGGGAGCAGTACTTC.

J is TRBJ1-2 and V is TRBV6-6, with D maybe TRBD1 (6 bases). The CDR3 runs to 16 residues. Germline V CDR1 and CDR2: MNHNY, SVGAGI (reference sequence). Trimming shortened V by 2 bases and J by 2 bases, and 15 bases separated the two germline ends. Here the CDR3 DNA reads TGTGCCAGCAGTTACCCCCTACCGGGGGCAAACTATGGCTACACCTTC. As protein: CASSYPLPGANYGYTF.

CDR3: CASSLGPASYEQYF. CDR3 DNA: TGTGCCAGCAGCTTGGGTCCGGCATCCTACGAGCAGTACTTC. V usage is TRBV5-6 and J usage is TRBJ2-7; the D is unclear. CDR1 is SGHDT and CDR2 is YYEEEE in the germline V gene. The CDR3 contains 14 residues. Trimming took 0 bases from V and 1 from J, leaving 8 bases between them.

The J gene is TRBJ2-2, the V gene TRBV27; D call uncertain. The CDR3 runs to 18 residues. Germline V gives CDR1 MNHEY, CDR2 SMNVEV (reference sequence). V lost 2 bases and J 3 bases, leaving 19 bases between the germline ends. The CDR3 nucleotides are TGTGCCAGCAGTTTAGAATACAGTGCCGCACGATACACCGGGGAGCTGTTTTTT. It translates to CASSLEYSAARYTGELFF.

CDR3 bases: TGTGCCTGCGGCCGGCGGGGGGTATTTGACGAGCAGTACTTC. Its protein product is CACGRRGVFDEQYF. The chain joins TRBV30 to TRBJ2-7; 8 bases map to TRBD2. The V gene end was trimmed by 6 bases and the J gene end by 5 bases; junction bases not matched to a gene: 12. Germline CDR1 GTSNPN, CDR2 SVGIG (reference sequence). The CDR3 runs 14 residues.

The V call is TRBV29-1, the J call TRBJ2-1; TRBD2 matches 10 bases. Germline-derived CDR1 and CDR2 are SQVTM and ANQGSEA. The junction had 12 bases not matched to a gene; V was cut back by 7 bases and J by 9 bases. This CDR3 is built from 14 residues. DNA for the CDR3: TGCAGCGCCCGAAACCGCCTAGCGGGGGTTGAGCAGTTCTTC. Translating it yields CSARNRLAGVEQFF.

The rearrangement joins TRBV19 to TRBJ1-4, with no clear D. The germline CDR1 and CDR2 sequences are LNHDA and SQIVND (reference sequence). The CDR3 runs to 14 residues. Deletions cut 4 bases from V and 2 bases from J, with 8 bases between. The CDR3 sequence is CASSRTATNEKLFF. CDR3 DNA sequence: TGTGCCAGTAGTAGAACAGCGACTAATGAAAAACTGTTTTTT.

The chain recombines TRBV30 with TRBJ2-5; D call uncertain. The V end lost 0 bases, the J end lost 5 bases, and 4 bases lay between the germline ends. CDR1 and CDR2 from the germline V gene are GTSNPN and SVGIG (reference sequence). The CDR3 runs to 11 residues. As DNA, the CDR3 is TGTGCCTGGAGTGTGTCGGAGACCCAGTACTTC. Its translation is CAWSVSETQYF.

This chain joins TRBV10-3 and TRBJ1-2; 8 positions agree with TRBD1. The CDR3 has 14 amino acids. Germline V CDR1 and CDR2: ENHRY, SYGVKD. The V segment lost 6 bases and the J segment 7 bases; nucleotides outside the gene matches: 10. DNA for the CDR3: TGTGCCATCAGGGAAGGACAGGGCTTGGGTGGCTACACCTTC. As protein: CAIREGQGLGGYTF.

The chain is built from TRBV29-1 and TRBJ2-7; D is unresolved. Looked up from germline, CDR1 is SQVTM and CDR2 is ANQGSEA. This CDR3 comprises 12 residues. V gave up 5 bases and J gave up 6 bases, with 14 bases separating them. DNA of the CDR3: TGCAGCGTTAGGAAGTCCTCTGGCGAGCAGTACTTC. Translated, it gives CSVRKSSGEQYF.